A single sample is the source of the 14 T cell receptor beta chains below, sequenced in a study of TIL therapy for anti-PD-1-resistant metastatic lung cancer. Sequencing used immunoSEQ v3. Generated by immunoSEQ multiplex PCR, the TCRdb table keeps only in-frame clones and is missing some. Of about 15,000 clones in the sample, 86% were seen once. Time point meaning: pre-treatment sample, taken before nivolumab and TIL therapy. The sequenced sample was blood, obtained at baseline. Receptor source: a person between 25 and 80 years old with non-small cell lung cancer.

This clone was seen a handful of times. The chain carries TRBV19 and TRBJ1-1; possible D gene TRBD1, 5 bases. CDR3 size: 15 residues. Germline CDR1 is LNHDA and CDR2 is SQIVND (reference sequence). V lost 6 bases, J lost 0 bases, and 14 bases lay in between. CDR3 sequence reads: CASSRDGSMNTEAFF. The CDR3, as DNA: TGTGCCAGTAGCCGGGACGGCAGCATGAACACTGAAGCTTTCTTT.

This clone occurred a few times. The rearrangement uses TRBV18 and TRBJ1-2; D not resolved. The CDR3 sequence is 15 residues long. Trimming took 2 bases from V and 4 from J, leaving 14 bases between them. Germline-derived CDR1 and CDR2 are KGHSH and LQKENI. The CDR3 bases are TGTGCCAGCTCACCAGATGGAGGTTTTGGCTATGGCTACACCTTC. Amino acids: CASSPDGGFGYGYTF. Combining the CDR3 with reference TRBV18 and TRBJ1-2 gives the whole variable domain NAGVMQNPRHLVRRRGQEARLRCSPMKGHSHVYWYRQLPEEGLKFMVYLQKENIIDESGMPKERFSAEFPKEGPSILRIQQVVRGDSAAYFCASSPDGGFGYGYTFGSGTRLTVV.

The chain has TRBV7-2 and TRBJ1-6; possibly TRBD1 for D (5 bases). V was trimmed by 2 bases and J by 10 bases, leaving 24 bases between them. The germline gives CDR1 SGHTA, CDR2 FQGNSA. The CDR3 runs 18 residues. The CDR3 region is CASSLTSRGAGPGSPLHF. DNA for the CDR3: TGTGCCAGCAGCTTAACTTCCCGAGGGGCAGGGCCAGGCTCACCCCTCCACTTT. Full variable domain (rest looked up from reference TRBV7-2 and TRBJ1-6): GAGVSQSPSNKVTEKGKDVELRCDPISGHTALYWYRQSLGQGLEFLIYFQGNSAPDKSGLPSDRFSAERTGGSVSTLTIQRTQQEDSAVYLCASSLTSRGAGPGSPLHFGNGTRLTVT.

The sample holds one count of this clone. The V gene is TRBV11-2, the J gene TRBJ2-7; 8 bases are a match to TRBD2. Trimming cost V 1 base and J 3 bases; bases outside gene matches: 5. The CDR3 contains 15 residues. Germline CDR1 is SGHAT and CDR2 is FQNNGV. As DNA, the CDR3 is TGTGCCAGCAGCTTAGGTGGCGGGGGGCACTACGAGCAGTACTTC. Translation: CASSLGGGGHYEQYF.

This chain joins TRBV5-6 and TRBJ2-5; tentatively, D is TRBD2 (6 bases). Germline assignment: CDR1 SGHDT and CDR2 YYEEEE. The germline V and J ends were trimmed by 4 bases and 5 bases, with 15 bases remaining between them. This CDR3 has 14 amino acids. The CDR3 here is CASSPRGSRETQYF. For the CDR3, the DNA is TGTGCCAGCAGCCCCCGGGGGTCAAGGGAGACCCAGTACTTC.

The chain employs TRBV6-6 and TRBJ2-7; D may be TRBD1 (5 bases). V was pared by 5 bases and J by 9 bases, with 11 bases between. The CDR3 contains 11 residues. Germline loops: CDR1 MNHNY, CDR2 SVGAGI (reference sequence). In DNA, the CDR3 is TGTGCCAGCAGTCCTGGGGCACGGCAGTACTTC. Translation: CASSPGARQYF.

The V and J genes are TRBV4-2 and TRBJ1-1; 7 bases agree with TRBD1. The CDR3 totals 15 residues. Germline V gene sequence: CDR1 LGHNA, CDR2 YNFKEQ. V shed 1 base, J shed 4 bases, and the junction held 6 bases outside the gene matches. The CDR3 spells CASSQATGWGTEAFF. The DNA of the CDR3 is TGTGCCAGCAGCCAAGCGACAGGGTGGGGCACTGAAGCTTTCTTT.

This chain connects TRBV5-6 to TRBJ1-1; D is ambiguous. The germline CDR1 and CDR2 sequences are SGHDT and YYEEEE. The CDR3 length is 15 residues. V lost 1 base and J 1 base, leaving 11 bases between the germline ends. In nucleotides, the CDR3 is TGTGCCAGCAGCTTGATCGGTACAGCGAACACTGAAGCTTTCTTT. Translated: CASSLIGTANTEAFF.

CDR3 DNA: TGTGCCTGGCGCGGTAACTATGGCTACACCTTC. This translates into CAWRGNYGYTF. The chain is built from TRBV30 and TRBJ1-2; D gene ambiguous. The CDR3 sequence is 11 residues long. V lost 5 bases, J lost 1 base, and 5 bases lay in between. Germline V CDR1 and CDR2: GTSNPN, SVGIG (reference sequence).

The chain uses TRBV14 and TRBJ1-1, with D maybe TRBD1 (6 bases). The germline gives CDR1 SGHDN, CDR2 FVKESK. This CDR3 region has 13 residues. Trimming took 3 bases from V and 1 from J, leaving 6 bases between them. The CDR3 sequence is CASSQDRNTEAFF. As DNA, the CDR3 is TGTGCCAGCAGCCAGGACAGGAACACTGAAGCTTTCTTT.

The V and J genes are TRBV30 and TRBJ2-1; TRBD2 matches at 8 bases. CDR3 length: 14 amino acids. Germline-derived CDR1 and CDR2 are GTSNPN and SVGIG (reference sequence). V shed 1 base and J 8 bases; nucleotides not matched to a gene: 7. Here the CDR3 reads CAWSGSGGRDEQFF. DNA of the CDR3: TGTGCCTGGAGTGGAAGCGGGGGACGGGATGAGCAGTTCTTC.

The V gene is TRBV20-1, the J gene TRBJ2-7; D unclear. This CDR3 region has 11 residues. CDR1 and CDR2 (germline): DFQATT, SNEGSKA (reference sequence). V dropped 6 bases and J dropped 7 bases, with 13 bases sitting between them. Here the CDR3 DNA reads TGCAGTGCCTCATTTCTACGGGAGCAGTACTTC. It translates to CSASFLREQYF.

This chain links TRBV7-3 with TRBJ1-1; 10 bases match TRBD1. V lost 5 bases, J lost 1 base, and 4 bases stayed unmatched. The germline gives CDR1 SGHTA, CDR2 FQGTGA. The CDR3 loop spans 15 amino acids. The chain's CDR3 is CASSPGQGGNTEAFF. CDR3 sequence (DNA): TGTGCCAGCAGCCCCGGACAGGGGGGGAACACTGAAGCTTTCTTT.

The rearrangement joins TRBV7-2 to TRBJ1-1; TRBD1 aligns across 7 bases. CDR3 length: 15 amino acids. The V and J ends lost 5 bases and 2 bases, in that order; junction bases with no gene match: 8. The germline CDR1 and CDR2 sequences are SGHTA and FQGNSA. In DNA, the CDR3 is TGTGCCAGCAGCCAAGGTGGAGGGGGCAACACTGAAGCTTTCTTT. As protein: CASSQGGGGNTEAFF.